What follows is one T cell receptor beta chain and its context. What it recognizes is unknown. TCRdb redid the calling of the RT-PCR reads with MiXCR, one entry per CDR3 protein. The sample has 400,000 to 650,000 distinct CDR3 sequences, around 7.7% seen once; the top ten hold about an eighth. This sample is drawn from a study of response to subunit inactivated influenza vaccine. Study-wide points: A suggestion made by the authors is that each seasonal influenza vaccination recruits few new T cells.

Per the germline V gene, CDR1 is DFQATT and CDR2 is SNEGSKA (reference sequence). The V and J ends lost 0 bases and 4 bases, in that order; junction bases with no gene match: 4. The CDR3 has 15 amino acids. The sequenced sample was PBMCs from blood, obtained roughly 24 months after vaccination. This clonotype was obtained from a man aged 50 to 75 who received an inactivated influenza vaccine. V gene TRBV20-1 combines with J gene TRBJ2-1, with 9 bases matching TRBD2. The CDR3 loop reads CSARDLAGQYNEQFF. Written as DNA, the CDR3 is TGCAGTGCTAGAGATCTAGCGGGACAGTACAATGAGCAGTTCTTC.